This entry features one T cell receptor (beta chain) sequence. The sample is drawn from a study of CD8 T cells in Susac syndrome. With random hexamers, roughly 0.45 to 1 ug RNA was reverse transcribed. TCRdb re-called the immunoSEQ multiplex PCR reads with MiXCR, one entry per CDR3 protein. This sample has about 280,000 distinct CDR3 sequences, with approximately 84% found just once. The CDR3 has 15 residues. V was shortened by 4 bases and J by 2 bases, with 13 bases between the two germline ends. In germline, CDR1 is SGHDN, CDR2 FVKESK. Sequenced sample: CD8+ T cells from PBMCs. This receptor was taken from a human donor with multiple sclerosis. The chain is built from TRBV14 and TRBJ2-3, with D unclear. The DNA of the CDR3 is TGTGCCAGCAGCCTAAGTGCGGAGATCACAGATACGCAGTATTTT. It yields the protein CASSLSAEITDTQYF.